Listed below are T cell receptor beta chains from one sample, sequenced in a study of cytomegalovirus exposure and HLA in healthy donors. Sequencing used immunoSEQ multiplex PCR; TCRdb keeps in-frame clones, though not all of them. Here the sample spans 100,000 to 150,000 clones, approximately 90% being singletons. Sequences were obtained from PBMCs. Receptor source: a woman between 18 and 30 years old in good health and CMV-seronegative. Both conserved end residues are part of each CDR3. Each record gives: clone size, V gene, D gene, J gene, CDR3 protein, CDR3 DNA. The D gene is left open where the match is weak. Expanded clones are given a class, and other clones once, few, many or no size at all.

size: -; V: TRBV4-1; D: TRBD1; J: TRBJ1-1; CDR3: CASSQPRQGGPATEAFF; DNA: TGCGCCAGCAGCCAACCCAGACAGGGGGGCCCTGCCACTGAAGCTTTCTTT
size: -; V: TRBV4-3; D: -; J: TRBJ2-7; CDR3: CASSRGMADSSYEQYF; DNA: TGCGCCAGCAGCAGGGGCATGGCAGATTCCTCCTACGAGCAGTACTTC
size: -; V: TRBV28; D: -; J: TRBJ2-7; CDR3: CASRRPGQNNYEQYF; DNA: TGTGCCAGCAGACGACCTGGACAGAACAACTACGAGCAGTACTTC
size: -; V: TRBV6-4; D: -; J: TRBJ2-1; CDR3: CASSDSIRGINEQFF; DNA: TGTGCCAGCAGTGACTCGATTCGGGGGATCAATGAGCAGTTCTTC
size: -; V: TRBV30; D: -; J: TRBJ2-7; CDR3: CAWSVPREKQYF; DNA: TGTGCCTGGAGTGTACCCAGGGAAAAGCAGTACTTC
size: -; V: TRBV5-1; D: -; J: TRBJ2-2; CDR3: CASSLGGLNTGELFF; DNA: TGCGCCAGCAGCTTGGGTGGCCTCAACACCGGGGAGCTGTTTTTT
size: -; V: TRBV6-6; D: TRBD2; J: TRBJ2-7; CDR3: CASRPVLAGDHEQYF; DNA: TGTGCCAGCAGACCCGTACTAGCGGGAGACCACGAGCAGTACTTC
size: -; V: TRBV28; D: TRBD1; J: TRBJ2-3; CDR3: CASRPRPGTGGSTDTQYF; DNA: TGTGCCAGCAGGCCTCGTCCAGGGACAGGGGGCAGCACAGATACGCAGTATTTT
size: -; V: TRBV19; D: TRBD1; J: TRBJ1-5; CDR3: CASRGVGQGNQPQHF; DNA: TGTGCCAGTAGGGGGGTCGGACAGGGTAATCAGCCCCAGCATTTT
size: -; V: TRBV23-1; D: -; J: TRBJ2-7; CDR3: CASSPPRGVLDYEQYF; DNA: TGCGCCAGCAGTCCTCCGCGCGGGGTATTGGACTACGAGCAGTACTTC
size: once; V: TRBV30; D: TRBD2; J: TRBJ2-7; CDR3: CAWSPWEGEQYF; DNA: TGTGCCTGGAGCCCCTGGGAGGGCGAGCAGTACTTC
size: few; V: TRBV2; D: TRBD1; J: TRBJ1-1; CDR3: CASSTGVTEAFF; DNA: TGTGCCAGCAGCACAGGGGTTACAGAAGCTTTCTTT
size: -; V: TRBV9; D: TRBD2; J: TRBJ2-3; CDR3: CASSVAAGDTQYF; DNA: TGTGCCAGCAGCGTAGCGGCGGGAGACACGCAGTATTTT
size: -; V: TRBV18; D: -; J: TRBJ2-3; CDR3: CASSPPDGQFGADTQYF; DNA: TGTGCCAGCTCACCACCGGATGGACAGTTCGGGGCAGATACGCAGTATTTT
size: -; V: TRBV6-5; D: -; J: TRBJ1-2; CDR3: CASSYSIGGGYGYTF; DNA: TGTGCCAGCAGTTACTCTATCGGCGGGGGCTATGGCTACACCTTC
size: -; V: TRBV5-1; D: -; J: TRBJ1-4; CDR3: CASSSSGVATNEKLFF; DNA: TGCGCCAGCAGCTCCTCAGGCGTTGCAACTAATGAAAAACTGTTTTTT
size: -; V: TRBV19; D: TRBD1; J: TRBJ2-4; CDR3: CASRIQGPVDIQYF; DNA: TGTGCCAGTAGAATACAGGGGCCTGTGGACATTCAGTACTTC
size: -; V: TRBV28; D: -; J: TRBJ1-5; CDR3: CASGGGNNQPQHF; DNA: TGTGCGAGCGGGGGGGGCAACAATCAGCCCCAGCATTTT
size: -; V: TRBV5-1; D: -; J: TRBJ2-3; CDR3: CASSWGGSTDTQYF; DNA: TGCGCCAGCAGCTGGGGAGGATCCACAGATACGCAGTATTTT
size: -; V: TRBV28; D: -; J: TRBJ1-5; CDR3: CASNNPGNIRPQHF; DNA: TGTGCCAGCAACAACCCAGGGAACATTCGGCCCCAGCATTTT
size: -; V: TRBV6-5; D: -; J: TRBJ1-1; CDR3: CASSPQGGTEAFF; DNA: TGTGCCAGCAGTCCCCAAGGGGGCACTGAAGCTTTCTTT
size: -; V: TRBV9; D: TRBD2; J: TRBJ2-5; CDR3: CASSASGGPGETQYF; DNA: TGTGCCAGCAGCGCTTCGGGAGGGCCGGGGGAGACCCAGTACTTC
size: -; V: TRBV7-2; D: -; J: TRBJ2-1; CDR3: CASSEYNEQFF; DNA: TGTGCCAGCAGCGAGTACAATGAGCAGTTCTTC
size: -; V: TRBV6-5; D: -; J: TRBJ1-4; CDR3: CASGKQVMGNEKLFF; DNA: TGTGCCAGCGGTAAACAGGTTATGGGTAATGAAAAACTGTTTTTT
size: -; V: TRBV28; D: -; J: TRBJ1-1; CDR3: CASSLEFYRDRRSSYEAFF; DNA: TGTGCCAGCAGTTTAGAGTTCTACCGCGACAGGAGATCGAGCTATGAAGCTTTCTTT
size: -; V: TRBV7-9; D: TRBD1; J: TRBJ1-1; CDR3: CASSLQGASPEAFF; DNA: TGTGCCAGCAGCTTACAGGGGGCCTCCCCTGAAGCTTTCTTT
size: -; V: TRBV6-4; D: -; J: TRBJ2-1; CDR3: CASSVQAGANNEQFF; DNA: TGTGCCAGCAGTGTTCAGGCGGGGGCAAACAATGAGCAGTTCTTC
size: -; V: TRBV6-5; D: -; J: TRBJ1-4; CDR3: CASSYSNPNEKLFF; DNA: TGTGCCAGCAGTTACAGCAATCCTAATGAAAAACTGTTTTTT
size: -; V: TRBV6-5; D: TRBD1; J: TRBJ1-1; CDR3: CASSYSWDSLEAFF; DNA: TGTGCCAGCAGTTACTCCTGGGACAGCCTTGAAGCTTTCTTT
size: -; V: TRBV6-1; D: -; J: TRBJ2-3; CDR3: CASSEALGGSTDTQYF; DNA: TGTGCCAGCAGTGAAGCGCTAGGGGGAAGCACAGATACGCAGTATTTT
size: once; V: TRBV11-2; D: TRBD2; J: TRBJ2-2; CDR3: CASSLVSGGGRTGELFF; DNA: TGTGCCAGCAGCTTAGTGTCCGGGGGGGGCCGCACCGGGGAGCTGTTTTTT
size: -; V: TRBV5-1; D: TRBD1; J: TRBJ2-5; CDR3: CASTLFTGGAETQYF; DNA: TGCGCCAGCACCCTTTTCACAGGGGGAGCAGAGACCCAGTACTTC
size: -; V: TRBV4-2; D: TRBD2; J: TRBJ2-2; CDR3: CASSLRLAANTGELFF; DNA: TGTGCCAGCAGCCTCAGACTAGCGGCGAACACCGGGGAGCTGTTTTTT
size: -; V: TRBV15; D: -; J: TRBJ1-3; CDR3: CATSRGPQSSGNTIYF; DNA: TGTGCCACCAGCAGAGGTCCACAGAGCTCTGGAAACACCATATATTTT
size: -; V: TRBV11-2; D: -; J: TRBJ2-7; CDR3: CASSLVQGRSYEQYF; DNA: TGTGCCAGCAGCTTAGTCCAGGGAAGGAGCTACGAGCAGTACTTC
size: -; V: TRBV19; D: TRBD2; J: TRBJ2-1; CDR3: CASGSGRASGEQFF; DNA: TGTGCCAGCGGTAGCGGGAGGGCCTCAGGTGAGCAGTTCTTC
size: once; V: TRBV30; D: -; J: TRBJ1-4; CDR3: CAWSEQTAATNEKLFF; DNA: TGTGCCTGGAGTGAGCAAACAGCGGCAACTAATGAAAAACTGTTTTTT
size: -; V: TRBV28; D: TRBD1; J: TRBJ1-1; CDR3: CASHQGAVTEAFF; DNA: TGTGCCAGCCACCAGGGGGCGGTCACTGAAGCTTTCTTT
size: -; V: TRBV7-2; D: -; J: TRBJ1-4; CDR3: CASSLAGRGEKLFF; DNA: TGTGCCAGCAGCTTAGCAGGGAGAGGCGAAAAACTGTTTTTT
size: once; V: TRBV28; D: -; J: TRBJ2-7; CDR3: CASTPNEAARTYEQYF; DNA: TGTGCCAGCACCCCTAACGAGGCAGCCAGAACTTACGAGCAGTACTTC
size: few; V: TRBV19; D: -; J: TRBJ2-1; CDR3: CASSRADTYNEQFF; DNA: TGTGCCAGTAGTAGGGCAGATACCTACAATGAGCAGTTCTTC
size: -; V: TRBV11-2; D: TRBD2; J: TRBJ2-1; CDR3: CASSLGLAVYNEQFF; DNA: TGTGCCAGCAGCTTAGGGCTAGCGGTTTACAATGAGCAGTTCTTC
size: -; V: TRBV9; D: TRBD1; J: TRBJ2-5; CDR3: CASSTIQGGQETQYF; DNA: TGTGCCAGCAGCACCATACAGGGGGGCCAAGAGACCCAGTACTTC
size: -; V: TRBV5-4; D: TRBD1; J: TRBJ1-3; CDR3: CASSTDRSSGNTIYF; DNA: TGTGCCAGCAGCACGGACAGGAGCTCTGGAAACACCATATATTTT
size: -; V: TRBV9; D: TRBD2; J: TRBJ2-5; CDR3: CASSVSGTSEVTQYF; DNA: TGTGCCAGCAGCGTTTCCGGGACTAGCGAGGTGACCCAGTACTTC
size: -; V: TRBV11-3; D: TRBD2; J: TRBJ2-2; CDR3: CASSLDAGEGSGELFF; DNA: TGTGCCAGCAGCTTAGATGCGGGAGAAGGTTCCGGGGAGCTGTTTTTT
size: -; V: TRBV6-1; D: -; J: TRBJ1-3; CDR3: CASRAPGLRRDTIYF; DNA: TGTGCCAGCAGGGCGCCAGGGTTGAGAAGGGACACCATATATTTT
size: -; V: TRBV5-6; D: TRBD1; J: TRBJ1-6; CDR3: CASSPSRTGVGSPLHF; DNA: TGTGCCAGCAGCCCATCTCGAACAGGGGTTGGATCACCCCTCCACTTT
size: -; V: TRBV11-2; D: TRBD2; J: TRBJ2-7; CDR3: CASSLDVAGAYEQYF; DNA: TGTGCCAGCAGCTTAGACGTAGCGGGAGCCTACGAGCAGTACTTC
size: -; V: TRBV27; D: -; J: TRBJ1-2; CDR3: CASSRTKNYGYTF; DNA: TGTGCCAGCAGTCGTACAAAAAACTATGGCTACACCTTC
size: once; V: TRBV6-5; D: -; J: TRBJ1-1; CDR3: CASTQRGDNSGAFF; DNA: TGTGCCAGCACCCAACGAGGAGACAACAGCGGGGCTTTCTTT
size: -; V: TRBV9; D: TRBD2; J: TRBJ2-2; CDR3: CASSLSPGLAGNGELFF; DNA: TGTGCCAGCAGCTTATCGCCGGGACTAGCGGGGAACGGGGAGCTGTTTTTT
size: -; V: TRBV5-1; D: -; J: TRBJ2-3; CDR3: CASSVEISTDTQYF; DNA: TGCGCCAGCAGCGTTGAGATCTCCACAGATACGCAGTATTTT
size: -; V: TRBV5-7; D: TRBD2; J: TRBJ2-2; CDR3: CASTSTSGLNTGELFF; DNA: TGTGCCAGTACTTCGACTAGCGGGCTGAACACCGGGGAGCTGTTTTTT
size: -; V: TRBV10-3; D: TRBD2; J: TRBJ2-7; CDR3: CAISASGPYEQYF; DNA: TGTGCCATCAGTGCTAGCGGTCCCTACGAGCAGTACTTC
size: -; V: TRBV6-1; D: -; J: TRBJ1-3; CDR3: CASSDRVGSGNTIYF; DNA: TGTGCCAGCAGTGACAGGGTAGGCTCTGGAAACACCATATATTTT
size: -; V: TRBV7-2; D: TRBD2; J: TRBJ2-3; CDR3: CASTGRGLAGVWGTDTQYF; DNA: TGTGCCAGCACCGGTCGGGGACTAGCGGGGGTTTGGGGCACAGATACGCAGTATTTT
size: -; V: TRBV28; D: TRBD1; J: TRBJ2-5; CDR3: CASSVQGVGREETQYF; DNA: TGTGCCAGCAGCGTACAGGGGGTGGGTCGGGAAGAGACCCAGTACTTC
size: -; V: TRBV7-7; D: -; J: TRBJ2-1; CDR3: CASSLAGGANEQFF; DNA: TGTGCCAGCAGCTTAGCGGGGGGGGCAAATGAGCAGTTCTTC